The T cell receptor beta chain described here comes from a study of long-term antiretroviral therapy in people with HIV (dated by TCRdb to the early 2020s). About the study as a whole: Collection of the earliest samples took place about a decade ahead of the 2015 WHO recommendation for immediate ART, at a time when ART was typically delayed until CD4 counts fell. No cross-contamination during QIAcube processing turned up in test extractions that ran a monoclonal T-cell line alongside 33 polyclonal samples. Among the approximately 27 participants with HIV, ten to twelve were female. A total of fewer than 200 cryopreserved PBMC samples were contributed to the cohort by 30 adults with confirmed HIV infection, with samples collected serially over a mean of about 6 years (range 1-12). This retrospective serial study examined whether starting ART and sustained HIV suppression were associated with changes in the composition and diversity of the TRB repertoire in peripheral blood.

Participants were included only if at least one PBMC sample before ART initiation and at least two post-ART samples were available. Treatment was received in the United States of America by all participants with HIV. Before DNA extraction, cryopreserved samples of roughly 0.9-11 million PBMC were thawed and then washed. At the time of the earliest PBMC sample for each participant with HIV, ages ranged from about 20 to 54 years. Each participant contributed PBMC samples from 1-4 timepoints before ART initiation and 2-8 timepoints after ART initiation, with a median of 7 samples. For every participant, serial HIV viral load, CD4+ T-cell count, ART history and demographic data were obtained. Genomic DNA was extracted from unsorted PBMC with a Qiagen kit on a QIAcube, with processing performed in batches of 12 samples. The paper as a whole reports these results and caveats: CDR3 length ranges in HIV repertoires were narrower than in controls, and network structure suggested an antigen-experienced repertoire with only a slight naive shift after ART. The samples span the years 2004 to 2017, and the ART regimens used may be less effective than current regimens. Because PBMC availability was limited, only the TCR beta chain was sequenced, with no alpha chain pairing. Inferences about post-ART repertoire changes were limited because no data were available on ART adherence, viral resistance or therapy changes. Starting ART was linked to a significant rise in TRB diversity, yet even after long-term ART the diversity remained significantly lower than in transplant donor controls. Because pre-ART samples had limited cell numbers, unsorted PBMC were profiled rather than sorted CD4+ and CD8+ T cells. At every time point, the repertoire was dominated by expanded TRB clones first identified before ART initiation, although this dominance fluctuated and, in many PLHIV, declined after ART.

A remark on this clone: Its specific antigen is unknown. No base quality information exists; no much larger clone differs at one position.

Sequencing of the TRB variable region was done with the immunoSEQ hsTCRB v3.0 assay at survey level resolution. A depth of about 40,000-50,000 T-cell genomes per sample was targeted for TRB sequencing. An Illumina MiSeq with a v3 150-cycle kit was used to sequence the pooled TRB libraries. Under the source paper's analysis protocol: Analysis of repertoires was carried out in R inside a reproducible Nextflow workflow spanning QC, data transformation and analysis. Custom analyses were implemented in LymphoSeq2, an R package for AIRR-Seq data exploration. Several samples yielding fewer than 5000 total TRB sequences were excluded, leaving more than 150 analyzed HIV repertoires. Among the 188 retained HIV repertoires, 55 to 60 were collected before ART initiation and about 130 were collected after ART initiation. Each repertoire was downsampled to 5000 TRB nucleotide sequences, and summary statistics were averaged across 100 downsampling iterations. Only TRB sequences with CDR3 regions of at least seven amino acids were retained for analysis. Two measures captured diversity: a Shannon entropy-derived clonality score and the Gini coefficient. In the repertoire networks, any two of the top 5000 CDR3 amino acid sequences were linked whenever the two sequences differed by an edit distance of one. For TRB CDR3 amino acid sequences, antigen specificity groups and MHC restriction were predicted with GLIPH2. To flag known associations with CMV, EBV, HIV or tissue antigens, CDR3 amino acid sequences were compared against VDJdb and McPAS-TCR. Pre-ART, post-ART and control groups were compared with Wilcoxon signed-rank tests and Holm-Bonferroni correction. Sourced from immuneACCESS, this table was stored by TCRdb with only in-frame sequences that have V and J called. A share of the clones is absent; for the studies checked, an unresolved V gene accounts for under half, and the remainder has no known explanation. D and trimming were read from the DNA, whereas the V and J calls and clone size are those reported in that table. The sample table lists 15,000 to 20,000 clones, 65% to 85% of them with a count of one. The biggest ten clones account for less than 14% of the sample.

The sample was unsorted PBMCs, taken 2.3 years after starting antiretroviral therapy. The clonotype comes from a woman aged 35 to 49 with HIV.

Here is the DNA: TGTGCCATCAGTGAAGGGCGGGGGGGAAACAATGAGCAGTTCTTC. Protein translation: CAISEGRGGNNEQFF. The sequence joins TRBV10-3 to TRBJ2-1, with 9 bases in between that match TRBD2. V is trimmed back by 3 bases and J by 5 bases, and the junction contains 5 bases that no gene match accounts for. CDR1 and CDR2, looked up from the germline V gene, are ENHRY and SYGVKD. The CDR3 spans 15 residues, from the cysteine through the phenylalanine. Only CDR3 DNA is held: 45 bases, read in frame from base 1.